Here is one TCR beta chain with its context. This specimen comes from a study of blood T cell repertoires in COVID-19. Overall study: Researchers got acute and convalescent COVID-19 samples from the United States, Italy and Spain. T cells, B-cell-depleted T cells, or PBMCs provided the cDNA or gDNA that served as material.

This CDR3 is built from 15 residues. V lost 2 bases and J 1 base, leaving 14 bases between the germline ends. Germline V gene data show CDR1 as GTSNPN and CDR2 as SVGIG (reference sequence). Study processing details: Researchers report that nucleated cell counts were estimated from reference gene primer amplification. Clones were read by immunoSEQ multiplex PCR, and TCRdb kept only the in-frame ones, dropping some. The V and J calls and clone size were taken over from that table, and D and trimming were inferred from the DNA. Of about 44,000 clones listed, approximately 88% are singletons. This chain uses TRBV30 with TRBJ1-2; D may be TRBD1 (6 bases). This TCR derives from a woman aged 40 to 50 with acute or convalescent COVID-19. Sample: peripheral blood. CDR3 protein: CAWSPTGSHNYGYTF. As DNA, the CDR3 is TGTGCCTGGAGTCCCACAGGGAGCCATAACTATGGCTACACCTTC.